A single T cell receptor (beta chain) is shown here with its context. This clonotype appeared many times. Its cognate antigen has yet to be identified. No qualities accompany the bases; no much larger clone lies one base away. The sample is drawn from a study of T-cell reconstitution after alpha-beta-depleted transplantation in children (dated by TCRdb to about 2016). Context from the whole study: The study quantitatively tracked T-cell immune reconstitution after TCRalphabeta/CD19-depleted allogeneic hematopoietic cell transplantation in children using TCR repertoire profiling. Overall study results and their limits: The apparently early alphabetaT-cell count recovery about two months after transplant was reportedly dependent on only several hundred rapidly expanded clones derived from non-depleted graft cells. In some patients, the high TCRbeta diversity seen at day 60 was put down to recipient T cells and intrathymic progenitors that had survived conditioning. Over subsequent months, a decline in hyperexpanded clone frequencies was noted, and after one year, T-cell counts and TCRbeta diversity were mostly ascribed to newly produced T cells.

Library construction relied on PCR. The sequencing machine was an Illumina HiSeq 2500. Molecular barcoding was employed in the preparation of TCR libraries, with unique molecular identifiers being used to normalize TCRbeta repertoire quantification. Starting from the raw public reads, TCRdb applied fastp trimming at Q25, assembled clones with MiXCR and retained in-frame beta chains. Identical CDR3 protein sequences are pooled into one entry, listed with their most common genes and DNA. Across this sample there are around 300,000 distinct CDR3 sequences, with about 7.3% seen only once. The leading ten clones occupy over 7.5% of the sample. This sample's treatment or condition label indicates: allogeneic hematopoietic cell transplantation with graft depleted of TCRalphabeta T cells and CD19 B cells. TCRalphabeta/CD19-depleted allogeneic hematopoietic cell grafts were given to the transplant recipients, all of whom were children.

Deletion took 6 bases off V and 0 bases off J, with a span of 11 bases between the germline ends. The CDR3 has 15 amino acids, counting the end cysteine and phenylalanine. The CDR3 DNA has 45 bases and is translated from base 1. This receptor was obtained from a female patient aged 2-9 years who had a stem cell transplant for Fanconi anemia, so the T cells may come from the graft donor. The sample consisted of peripheral blood, taken 360 days after TCRalphabeta/CD19-depleted stem cell transplant. The receptor chain draws on TRBV12-3 or TRBV12-4 and TRBJ2-2; TRBD1 is perhaps the D gene, given 5 matching bases. The DNA sequence is given as TGTGCCAGCAGGTCAGGGTTTGCGAACACCGGGGAGCTGTTTTTT. Its protein is CASRSGFANTGELFF.